This is a list of T cell receptor beta chains from one sample in a study of long-term antiretroviral therapy in people with HIV. Clones were sequenced by immunoSEQ multiplex PCR, and TCRdb holds only the in-frame ones, with some missing. Counted here are about 25,000 clones, roughly 93% occurring once; the ten biggest clones make up 9.2%. The sequencing here drew on unsorted PBMCs, taken 7.6 years after starting antiretroviral therapy. Receptors were obtained from a woman in her thirties or forties with HIV. The CDR3 runs from the conserved cysteine through the conserved F or W. The D gene is left open where the match is weak.

d_gene	v_gene	len	j_gene	CDR3aa	CDR3nt
-	TRBV7-7	16	TRBJ2-1	CASSLSSGGPYNEQFF	TGTGCTAGCAGCTTATCTTCCGGGGGCCCTTACAATGAGCAGTTCTTC
-	TRBV4-1	14	TRBJ2-1	CASSQASWDNEQFF	TGCGCCAGCAGCCAAGCTTCCTGGGACAATGAGCAGTTCTTC
-	TRBV7-9	13	TRBJ1-2	CASSLGGAPGYTF	TGTGCCAGCAGCTTAGGTGGGGCCCCTGGCTACACCTTC
-	TRBV7-2	15	TRBJ1-2	CASSLQGRANYGYTF	TGTGCCAGCAGCTTGCAGGGAAGGGCTAACTATGGCTACACCTTC
-	TRBV27	17	TRBJ1-1	CASSLLGGGVMNTEAFF	TGTGCCAGCAGTTTATTGGGGGGTGGGGTCATGAACACTGAAGCTTTCTTT
-	TRBV10-1	15	TRBJ1-5	CASRNNGPTNQPQHF	TGCGCCAGCAGGAATAATGGACCGACAAATCAGCCCCAGCATTTT
-	TRBV30	13	TRBJ1-5	CAWSGDSNQPQHF	TGTGCCTGGTCAGGGGATAGCAATCAGCCCCAGCATTTT
-	TRBV7-2	16	TRBJ1-4	CASSPAGEGLNEKLFF	TGTGCCAGCAGCCCCGCGGGGGAGGGACTGAATGAAAAACTGTTTTTT
-	TRBV27	16	TRBJ1-2	CASSLRYRAPNYGYTF	TGTGCCAGCAGTTTAAGATACAGGGCCCCTAACTATGGCTACACCTTC
-	TRBV19	13	TRBJ1-2	CASMDRRLYGYTF	TGTGCCAGTATGGATCGCCGGCTCTATGGCTACACCTTC
TRBD1	TRBV30	12	TRBJ1-1	CAFNRGNTEAFF	TGTGCCTTTAACAGGGGAAACACTGAAGCTTTCTTT
-	TRBV19	16	TRBJ1-5	CASSFPSDSGNQPQHF	TGTGCCAGTAGTTTCCCCTCGGACAGCGGCAATCAGCCCCAGCATTTT